This passage covers 17 T cell receptor beta chains from one sample sequenced in a study of shared clonotypes between healthy human individuals. Profiled with immunoSEQ multiplex PCR; TCRdb holds only in-frame clones, not every one. The sample carries hundreds of thousands of clones, approximately 96% recorded once. Naive CD8 cells comprised CD45RO-negative, CCR7-positively selected cells, excluding terminally differentiated effector memory CD45RA+ cells. The sample was naive CD8+ T cells sorted from blood. The receptor source for this set is a woman aged 25 to 39 in good health.

The V call is TRBV4-1, the J call TRBJ1-5, with D perhaps TRBD1 (5 bases). V shed 3 bases and J shed 10 bases, with 25 bases lying between them. CDR3 length equals 17 residues. The germline CDR1 and CDR2 sequences are MGHRA and YSYEKL. This chain's CDR3 is CASSHPSGGGKVRPQHF. CDR3 sequence (DNA): TGCGCCAGCAGCCACCCGAGCGGGGGGGGGAAGGTTCGCCCCCAGCATTTT.

V and J are TRBV9 and TRBJ2-1; 7 bases fit TRBD2. This CDR3 contains 14 residues. CDR1 and CDR2 from the germline V gene are SGDLS and YYNGEE. J lost 2 bases, V lost 6 bases, and 5 bases had no gene match. As DNA, the CDR3 is TGTGCCAGCAATCCGGGACTACCCTACAATGAGCAGTTCTTC. Protein: CASNPGLPYNEQFF.

CDR3 DNA sequence: TGTGCCAGCTCACCGGTGAGGGTGGAGACCCAGTACTTC. Its protein is CASSPVRVETQYF. The chain recombines TRBV18 with TRBJ2-5; D perhaps matches TRBD2 (5 bases). The CDR3 contains 13 residues. V lost 3 bases and J 5 bases, leaving 10 bases between the germline ends. Looked up from germline, CDR1 is KGHSH and CDR2 is LQKENI. Complete variable domain (other parts from reference TRBV18 and TRBJ2-5): NAGVMQNPRHLVRRRGQEARLRCSPMKGHSHVYWYRQLPEEGLKFMVYLQKENIIDESGMPKERFSAEFPKEGPSILRIQQVVRGDSAAYFCASSPVRVETQYFGPGTRLLVL.

The chain recombines TRBV28 with TRBJ1-5, with a possible D match to TRBD1 (6 bases). Germline values: CDR1 MDHEN, CDR2 SYDVKM. Trimming pared 1 base from V and 7 bases from J, leaving 11 bases between. This CDR3 is built from 14 residues. CDR3 loop: CASSLSGGRQPQHF. The DNA for the CDR3 is TGTGCCAGCAGTTTATCCGGGGGCAGGCAGCCCCAGCATTTT.

The V call is TRBV4-1, the J call TRBJ2-7, with D hard to call. The CDR3 totals 13 residues. Germline V gives CDR1 MGHRA, CDR2 YSYEKL. The ends were cut back, 2 bases at V and 6 bases at J, with 11 bases in the middle. The CDR3 DNA sequence: TGCGCCAGCAGCCAACCCCTGATGGGCGAGCAGTACTTC. Translation gives CASSQPLMGEQYF.

The chain links TRBV2 to TRBJ1-3; D unresolved. Germline V gene data show CDR1 as SNHLY and CDR2 as FYNNEI. The CDR3 has 18 residues. The CDR3 reads CVSTTALTKKYSGNTIYF. CDR3 nucleotides: TGTGTCTCAACCACCGCCTTAACAAAGAAGTACTCTGGAAACACCATATATTTT.

The CDR3 protein is CASSFRDRSSSYEQYF. CDR3 in DNA: TGCGCCAGCAGCTTCCGGGACCGTAGCAGCTCCTACGAGCAGTACTTC. The chain carries TRBV4-1 and TRBJ2-7, with D perhaps TRBD1 or TRBD2 (5 bases each). Trimming left V 5 bases short and J 0 bases short, with 17 bases between. The CDR3 runs to 16 residues. Germline V gene data show CDR1 as MGHRA and CDR2 as YSYEKL.

The chain recombines TRBV29-1 with TRBJ2-7; 10 bases match TRBD2. Germline V lookup: CDR1 SQVTM, CDR2 ANQGSEA. The CDR3 extends over 13 amino acids. V lost 7 bases, J lost 3 bases, and 6 bases stayed unmatched. As DNA, the CDR3 is TGCAGCGCGTCCGGGACTAGCGTCTACGAGCAGTACTTC. This gives the protein CSASGTSVYEQYF.

The rearrangement joins TRBV29-1 to TRBJ2-7; a weak D match, TRBD1 (5 bases). The CDR3 is 12 residues long. With 4 bases removed from V and 4 bases from J, the gap between germline ends came to 11 bases. Looked up from germline, CDR1 is SQVTM and CDR2 is ANQGSEA. CDR3 nucleotides: TGCAGCGTTGGTTGGCAGGGTTACGAGCAGTACTTC. Translated, it gives CSVGWQGYEQYF.

V and J are TRBV19 and TRBJ2-2, with a weak D call TRBD2 (6 bases). Deletions cut 1 base from V and 6 bases from J, with 12 bases between. CDR1 and CDR2 (germline): LNHDA, SQIVND (reference sequence). This CDR3 is 15 amino acids long. CDR3 nucleotide sequence: TGTGCCAGTAGTATAGCGGGAGAGTATGCCGGGGAGCTGTTTTTT. This codes for CASSIAGEYAGELFF.

The J gene is TRBJ2-1, the V gene TRBV27, with 10 bases identical to TRBD2. V lost 5 bases and J lost 6; bases outside the gene matches: 7. The CDR3 contains 15 residues. CDR1 and CDR2 (germline): MNHEY, SMNVEV (reference sequence). CDR3 sequence reads: CASSRRLAGGNEQFF. The CDR3 bases are TGTGCCAGCAGTCGGAGACTAGCGGGCGGCAATGAGCAGTTCTTC.

The chain uses TRBV6-5 and TRBJ2-1, with D maybe TRBD2 (6 bases). The CDR3 covers 14 residues. V dropped 4 bases and J dropped 5 bases, with 12 bases sitting between them. CDR1 MNHEY and CDR2 SVGAGI come from the germline V gene. CDR3 residues: CASSSVLAHNEQFF. The CDR3 nucleotides are TGTGCCAGCAGTTCCGTACTAGCCCACAATGAGCAGTTCTTC.

This clone has just one count. At the DNA level, this CDR3 is encoded by other sequences in the same sample as well. This chain joins TRBV7-6 and TRBJ1-1; D call uncertain. V was cut by 1 base and J by 1 base, with 4 bases left in between. The CDR3 sequence is 13 residues long. CDR1 is SGHVS, CDR2 FNYEAQ, per germline. CDR3 amino acids: CASSLDRNTEAFF. The CDR3 nucleotides are TGTGCCAGCAGCTTAGATAGGAACACTGAAGCTTTCTTT.

Points on this clone: This specimen includes other DNA sequences encoding the same CDR3. V and J are TRBV19 and TRBJ2-1; tentative D call: TRBD2 (6 bases). V lost 9 bases and J 0 bases, leaving 12 bases between the germline ends. The CDR3 is 14 amino acids. Per germline, CDR1 LNHDA and CDR2 SQIVND (reference sequence). CDR3 sequence reads: CASRRGSSYNEQFF. As DNA, the CDR3 is TGTGCCAGCCGCCGGGGGAGCTCCTACAATGAGCAGTTCTTC.

This clone was recorded once. The rearrangement joins TRBV28 to TRBJ2-5; 7 nucleotides agree with TRBD2. With V trimmed by 3 bases and J by 4 bases, 8 bases remained unmatched. This CDR3 comprises 15 residues. CDR1 and CDR2 (germline): MDHEN, SYDVKM. The CDR3 loop is CASSFRREILETQYF. The CDR3 region has the DNA TGTGCCAGCAGTTTCAGGCGGGAGATCTTAGAGACCCAGTACTTC.

This clone has a handful of counts. The V gene is TRBV9, the J gene TRBJ1-2; perhaps TRBD1 as D (6 bases). Between the trimmed V and J ends, which lost 1 base and 6 bases, there was a span of 10 bases. The CDR3 consists of 13 residues. Germline V gene sequence: CDR1 SGDLS, CDR2 YYNGEE. CDR3 nucleotide sequence: TGTGCCAGCAGCGTAACAACAGGGAATGGCTACACCTTC. Its translation is CASSVTTGNGYTF.

V usage is TRBV7-8 and J usage is TRBJ2-7, with D tentatively TRBD2 (7 bases). V lost 1 base and J 7 bases, leaving 17 bases between the germline ends. The CDR3 runs to 15 residues. The germline CDR1 and CDR2 sequences are SGHVS and FQNEAQ. CDR3 protein: CASSLVGGSRGEQYF. The CDR3 DNA reads TGTGCCAGCAGCTTAGTGGGAGGGAGCAGGGGAGAGCAGTACTTC.